The next 6 T cell receptor beta chains were all read from a single sample in a study of CD8+CD57+ T cells in acquired aplastic anemia. Genomic DNA, the template, was used for profiling of the TCR beta VDJ and CDR3. MiXCR, applied by TCRdb to the reads, yields one record per CDR3 protein. Among about 81,000 distinct CDR3 sequences listed, about half were seen once. The sequenced sample consisted of sorted CD4+, CD8+, or CD8+CD57+ T cells (not recorded which) from PBMCs. Receptors originate from a human donor in good health, serving as a control.

The gene calls are TRBV15 and TRBJ2-7, with D possibly called TRBD1 or TRBD2 (5 bases each). This CDR3 is built from 15 residues. Trimming took 3 bases from V and 2 from J, leaving 14 bases between them. The germline V gene has CDR1 LNHNV and CDR2 YYDKDF (reference sequence). CDR3 protein: CATSRPGTNAYEQYF. CDR3 coding DNA: TGTGCCACCAGCAGGCCTGGGACGAACGCCTACGAGCAGTACTTC. Full variable domain (outside the CDR3, taken from reference TRBV15 and TRBJ2-7): DAMVIQNPRYQVTQFGKPVTLSCSQTLNHNVMYWYQQKSSQAPKLLFHYYDKDFNNEADTPDNFQSRRPNTSFCFLDIRSPGLGDTAMYLCATSRPGTNAYEQYFGPGTRLTVT.

The chain's CDR3 is CASSTGTANTGELFF. CDR3 nucleotide sequence: TGTGCCAGTAGTACCGGGACAGCGAACACCGGGGAGCTGTTTTTT. J is TRBJ2-2 and V is TRBV19, with 7 bases aligning to TRBD1. J gave up 0 bases and V 4 bases, and 2 bases lay outside the gene matches. Germline V gene data show CDR1 as LNHDA and CDR2 as SQIVND (reference sequence). The CDR3 totals 15 residues.

The chain links TRBV6-1 to TRBJ2-2; 12 nucleotides line up with TRBD2. V trimming: 6 bases; J trimming: 2 bases; junction bases outside the gene matches: 7. Germline V lookup: CDR1 MNHNS, CDR2 SASEGT. The CDR3 runs 17 residues. The CDR3 here is CASSQTSGGPNTGELFF. The CDR3 bases are TGTGCCAGCAGCCAAACTAGCGGGGGGCCTAACACCGGGGAGCTGTTTTTT.

The count of this clonotype is one. V and J are TRBV2 and TRBJ1-4; 8 bases are a match to TRBD1. This CDR3 spans 14 amino acids. Losses at the gene ends were 4 bases for V and 4 bases for J; bases not matched to a gene: 2. CDR1 is SNHLY, CDR2 FYNNEI, per germline. The CDR3 spells CASSAGQDNEKLFF. CDR3 bases: TGTGCCAGCAGTGCGGGACAGGATAATGAAAAACTGTTTTTT.

The CDR3 bases are TGTGCCTGGAGTTCCGGGACAGGGGTAATCTATGGCTACACCTTC. Its protein product is CAWSSGTGVIYGYTF. The rearrangement uses TRBV30 and TRBJ1-2, with 10 nucleotides matching TRBD1. The length of the CDR3 is 15 residues. V dropped 2 bases and J dropped 4; count of bases not matched to a gene: 7. Germline assignment: CDR1 GTSNPN and CDR2 SVGIG (reference sequence).

Of note for this clonotype: A much larger clone lies one base from this, so it may be a read error. No conserved phenylalanine or tryptophan is present at the end of the CDR3, so a read error is the likely explanation. The chain uses TRBV27 and TRBJ1-6; TRBD1 matches at 9 bases. Germline loops: CDR1 MNHEY, CDR2 SMNVEV (reference sequence). The CDR3 sequence is 14 residues long. Trimming took 4 bases from V and 14 from J; bases not matched to a gene: 9. Written as DNA, the CDR3 is TGTGCCAGCAGTTCGTCCGGGACAGGGTCCACCCTCCACTCT. It encodes CASSSSGTGSTLHS.